This is a list of T cell receptor beta chains from one sample in a study of CD8 T cells in ankylosing spondylitis. TCRdb analysed the 5' RACE reads with MiXCR anew, one entry per CDR3 protein. The repertoire holds about 69,000 distinct CDR3 sequences, with about 5.2% as singletons. Sequencing used blood, either unsorted or a sorted T cell fraction (not recorded which). The receptors originated from a male donor with ankylosing spondylitis or in good health (not recorded which). The CDR3 runs from the conserved cysteine through the conserved F or W. D genes are given only for firm matches. Clone size, where shown, is once, few, many, or a class for clones that have expanded.

D	size	V	J	CDR3	DNA
-	many	TRBV19	TRBJ2-5	CASSFSGKETQYF	TGTGCCAGTAGTTTCTCGGGGAAAGAGACCCAGTACTTC
-	many	TRBV20-1	TRBJ2-3	CSASMQAGDTQYF	TGCAGTGCTAGTATGCAGGCCGGAGATACGCAGTATTTT
-	many	TRBV20-1	TRBJ2-2	CSAINPGPSTSGELFF	TGCAGTGCTATAAACCCAGGGCCCTCAACCTCCGGGGAGCTGTTTTTT
-	many	TRBV12-3/TRBV12-4	TRBJ1-5	CASSNPGGVLNQPQHF	TGTGCCAGCAGCAATCCGGGGGGCGTTCTCAATCAGCCCCAGCATTTT
TRBD2	-	TRBV20-1	TRBJ2-4	CCASGTSGAEAKNIQYF	TGCTGTGCTAGTGGGACTAGCGGGGCCGAAGCCAAAAACATTCAGTACTTC
-	-	TRBV5-1	TRBJ1-6	CASSRGSSYNSPLHF	TGCGCCAGCAGCCGCGGGAGCTCCTATAATTCACCCCTCCACTTT
-	few	TRBV7-9	TRBJ2-7	CASSPEGAGITYEQYF	TGTGCCAGCAGCCCGGAAGGTGCGGGGATCACCTACGAGCAGTACTTC
TRBD1	many	TRBV11-3	TRBJ1-1	CASSGTVVLNTEAFF	TGTGCCAGCAGCGGGACAGTCGTTTTGAACACTGAAGCTTTCTTT
-	many	TRBV7-3	TRBJ2-1	CASSLWVNNEQFF	TGTGCCAGCAGCTTGTGGGTGAACAATGAGCAGTTCTTC
-	many	TRBV20-1	TRBJ2-3	CSAIAGLSTDTQYF	TGCAGTGCGATTGCGGGGCTTAGCACAGATACGCAGTATTTT
-	-	TRBV30	TRBJ1-2	CAWKPSIPAGYTF	TGTGCCTGGAAGCCCTCAATCCCGGCCGGCTACACCTTC
-	many	TRBV12-3/TRBV12-4	TRBJ1-2	CASSLGAGTGYTF	TGTGCCAGCAGTTTAGGAGCTGGTACTGGCTACACCTTC
TRBD1	-	TRBV11-2	TRBJ1-4	CASSLTGTGRLVNEKLFF	TGTGCCAGCAGCTTGACCGGGACAGGGCGCCTTGTAAATGAAAAACTGTTTTTT
TRBD1	many	TRBV4-2	TRBJ1-1	CASSQGFGQGETEAFF	TGTGCCAGCAGCCAAGGATTCGGACAGGGCGAGACTGAAGCTTTCTTT
TRBD2	many	TRBV3-1	TRBJ2-1	CASSSGGGRNEQFF	TGTGCCAGCAGCTCTGGGGGGGGACGCAATGAGCAGTTCTTC
-	few	TRBV7-9	TRBJ2-1	CASSLTQTRGGEQFF	TGTGCCAGCAGCTTAACTCAAACTCGGGGAGGTGAGCAGTTCTTC
-	many	TRBV7-8	TRBJ2-7	CASTPERLGGSYEQYF	TGTGCCAGCACCCCTGAGCGGTTGGGGGGCTCCTACGAGCAGTACTTC
TRBD1	-	TRBV12-3/TRBV12-4	TRBJ1-2	CASSIATGDSYGYTF	TGTGCCAGCAGTATCGCCACAGGGGATAGCTATGGCTACACCTTC
-	few	TRBV6-1	TRBJ1-6	CASSEKVGHGNSPLHF	TGTGCCAGCAGTGAAAAGGTGGGACACGGAAATTCACCCCTCCACTTT
-	many	TRBV6-1	TRBJ1-5	CASSGQGGQPQHF	TGTGCCAGCAGTGGCCAGGGAGGACAGCCCCAGCATTTT
-	-	TRBV11-3	TRBJ2-2	CVSSSQGSGELFF	TGTGTCAGCAGCTCACAGGGATCCGGGGAGCTGTTTTTT
TRBD1	many	TRBV6-1	TRBJ2-3	CASRTGFSTDTQYF	TGTGCCAGCAGGACAGGGTTTAGCACAGATACGCAGTATTTT
TRBD1	many	TRBV2	TRBJ1-1	CASSGQGVSTEAFF	TGTGCCAGCAGCGGACAGGGCGTTAGCACTGAAGCTTTCTTT
-	many	TRBV3-1	TRBJ2-1	CASSQEYYLGYNEQFF	TGTGCCAGCAGCCAAGAGTACTATCTAGGCTACAATGAGCAGTTCTTC
-	many	TRBV14	TRBJ1-3	CASSRRGNTIYF	TGTGCCAGCAGCCGGAGGGGAAACACCATATATTTT
-	many	TRBV5-1	TRBJ2-7	CASSLEGGGEQYF	TGCGCCAGCAGCTTGGAAGGAGGGGGCGAGCAGTACTTC
-	many	TRBV7-3	TRBJ2-2	CASSLRSNTGELFF	TGTGCCAGCAGCTTAAGATCAAACACCGGGGAGCTGTTTTTT
-	many	TRBV4-2	TRBJ2-7	CASSPSLGEQYF	TGTGCCAGCAGCCCATCCCTGGGCGAGCAGTACTTC
-	many	TRBV20-1	TRBJ2-2	CSANRQVGELFF	TGCAGTGCAAACCGACAGGTCGGGGAGCTGTTTTTT
-	many	TRBV3-1	TRBJ1-5	CASSQYRDQPQHF	TGTGCCAGCAGCCAGTACCGGGATCAGCCCCAGCATTTT
TRBD1	many	TRBV5-1	TRBJ2-1	CASSQNQGAPNEQFF	TGCGCCAGCAGTCAAAACCAGGGGGCCCCCAATGAGCAGTTCTTC
TRBD2	many	TRBV19	TRBJ2-1	CASSAGGIGLVEQFF	TGTGCCAGTAGTGCCGGGGGGATTGGATTGGTTGAGCAGTTCTTC
-	many	TRBV20-1	TRBJ2-5	CSAQTEETQYF	TGCAGTGCTCAGACGGAAGAGACCCAGTACTTC
-	many	TRBV5-1	TRBJ2-1	CASSLGVSSYNEQFF	TGCGCCAGCAGCTTGGGCGTGTCGTCCTACAATGAGCAGTTCTTC
-	-	TRBV3-1	TRBJ2-5	CATTQDRSSQETQYF	TGTGCCACCACCCAAGATCGGTCTAGCCAAGAGACCCAGTACTTC
-	many	TRBV18	TRBJ2-7	CASSPEYNGYEQYF	TGTGCCAGCTCACCAGAATATAACGGTTACGAGCAGTACTTC
TRBD2	many	TRBV5-1	TRBJ2-1	CASIGTSGGANEQFF	TGCGCCAGCATCGGGACTAGCGGGGGGGCCAATGAGCAGTTCTTC
-	many	TRBV5-1	TRBJ2-3	CASSLLGGVDTQYF	TGCGCCAGCAGCTTGCTCGGGGGCGTAGATACGCAGTATTTT
TRBD1	few	TRBV18	TRBJ1-1	CASSPGTGRSTEAFF	TGTGCCAGCTCACCAGGGACAGGGCGGAGCACTGAAGCTTTCTTT
TRBD1	many	TRBV3-1	TRBJ1-4	CASSPGDRSNEKLFF	TGTGCCAGCAGCCCAGGGGACAGATCTAATGAAAAACTGTTTTTT
-	many	TRBV12-3/TRBV12-4	TRBJ2-5	CASSFQGGGETQYF	TGTGCCAGCAGTTTCCAAGGAGGGGGAGAGACCCAGTACTTC
-	many	TRBV6-5	TRBJ2-2	CASSLDAFGNTGELFF	TGTGCCAGCAGTCTCGACGCTTTTGGGAACACCGGGGAGCTGTTTTTT